Shown below are 2 T cell receptor beta chains from a single sample sequenced in a study of siplizumab effects on memory and regulatory T cells. The assay was immunoSEQ multiplex PCR, and TCRdb's table has in-frame clones only and misses some. The table shows about 100,000 clones, with around 95% occurring only once. Sequenced sample: Tregs sorted from blood. Receptors were obtained from a human donor in good health.

In its sample, this clone was seen once. The genes are TRBV7-3 and TRBJ1-3, with D hard to call. Deletions cut 5 bases from V and 4 bases from J, with 12 bases between. The CDR3 runs to 14 residues. Germline-derived CDR1 and CDR2 are SGHTA and FQGTGA. This CDR3 reads CASSNPGPGNTIYF. The CDR3 DNA follows: TGTGCCAGCAGCAACCCGGGCCCCGGAAACACCATATATTTT.

The chain uses TRBV18 and TRBJ1-3; tentative D call: TRBD1 (5 bases). The CDR3 spans 14 residues. Trimming took 4 bases from V and 3 from J, leaving 10 bases between them. CDR1 KGHSH and CDR2 LQKENI come from the germline V gene. The CDR3 sequence is CASSRQLLGNTIYF. The CDR3 nucleotides read TGTGCCAGCTCACGACAGCTCCTTGGAAACACCATATATTTT. Filled out from reference TRBV18 and TRBJ1-3, the complete variable domain reads NAGVMQNPRHLVRRRGQEARLRCSPMKGHSHVYWYRQLPEEGLKFMVYLQKENIIDESGMPKERFSAEFPKEGPSILRIQQVVRGDSAAYFCASSRQLLGNTIYFGEGSWLTVV.